This T cell receptor beta chain was documented in a study of CD8 T cells in ankylosing spondylitis. Study-wide findings and caveats: Earlier studies detected some motif variants in reactive arthritis synovial fluid and blood. Significantly higher representation of disease-linked clones was reported for matched ankylosing spondylitis synovial fluid. In ankylosing spondylitis blood, a motif of seven to nine highly homologous TCR beta variants appeared characteristic.

The CDR3 consists of 16 residues. Germline CDR1 and CDR2: MNHEY and SMNVEV (reference sequence). V was pared by 0 bases and J by 0 bases, with 9 bases between. This clonotype was seen at least ten times. Its antigen is unidentified. Making the TCR beta libraries involved quantitative 5'-RACE with molecular barcodes. TCRdb called the 5' RACE reads again in MiXCR, with one record for every CDR3 protein. Of about 130,000 distinct CDR3 sequences listed, approximately 10% are singletons. The V call is TRBV27, the J call TRBJ2-1; the D call may be TRBD1 or TRBD2 (5 bases each). Sequenced input: blood, either unsorted or a sorted T cell fraction (not recorded which). The TCR was taken from a male donor with ankylosing spondylitis or in good health (not recorded which). This chain's CDR3 is CASSLSGTLSYNEQFF. The CDR3 nucleotides are TGTGCCAGCAGTTTATCCGGGACCCTCTCCTACAATGAGCAGTTCTTC.